This TCR beta chain was sequenced for a study of cytomegalovirus exposure and HLA in healthy donors. The study ran its PCR with 60 Vbeta and 13 Jbeta primers. The protocol was immunoSEQ multiplex PCR, while the TCRdb copy is restricted to in-frame clones and leaves out a portion. The sample lists about 100,000 clones; roughly 80% were seen once. The clonotype originates from a man aged 40-49 years in good health and CMV-seropositive. Sequencing was done on a sample of PBMCs.

DNA of the CDR3: TGCAGCGTTGAAAGGGGTCTTAGCACCGGGGAGCTGTTTTTT. Translating it yields CSVERGLSTGELFF. The chain combines TRBV29-1 with TRBJ2-2; perhaps TRBD1 as D (5 bases). The CDR3 totals 14 residues. The V end was cut by 2 bases, the J end by 4 bases, with 11 bases between. Germline CDR1 SQVTM, CDR2 ANQGSEA.